This T cell receptor (beta chain) was found in a study of early T cells in non-severe SARS-CoV-2 infection. Background on the study: Sequencing used unsorted whole-blood bulk RNA, so chains lack pairing.

This clonotype has at least ten counts. Its antigen is still unknown. The germline V and J ends were trimmed by 5 bases and 3 bases, with 13 bases remaining between them. The CDR3 has 13 residues. Looked up from germline, CDR1 is GTSNPN and CDR2 is SVGIG (reference sequence). Study observations and caveats: Sequences matched to VDJdb favored anti-spike CD8 responses, while private and CD4 specificities were missed.

In the library, individual cDNA molecules carried attached unique molecular identifiers. TCRdb re-analysed the 5' RACE reads in MiXCR, keeping a single row per CDR3 protein. The data contain 55,000 to 80,000 distinct CDR3 sequences, over 9.5% of them seen just once; the ten biggest clones take up over 1.3%. The source material was whole blood, sampled at baseline. This sequence was found in an adult who was a healthcare worker with PCR-confirmed SARS-CoV-2 infection or an uninfected control (not recorded which). The chain has TRBV30 and TRBJ1-1, with TRBD1 as a possible D gene (5 bases). The chain's CDR3 is CAWALEQDTEAFF. Here the CDR3 DNA reads TGTGCCTGGGCTCTCGAACAGGACACTGAAGCTTTCTTT.